This T cell receptor (beta chain) is drawn from a study of blood T cell repertoires in COVID-19 (dated by TCRdb to the early 2020s). General notes on the study: The collaborator samples originated in the United States, Italy and Spain and spanned the acute and convalescent phases of COVID-19. The dataset comprised deeply sampled blood TCRbeta repertoires from subjects exposed to, actively infected with, or recovered from COVID-19. Samples were obtained from the ongoing ImmuneRACE study (first 160 participants) and from over 1,000 subjects provided by 6 global collaborators. The repertoires were released in a freely available public database meant as a resource for research on the immune response to SARS-CoV-2. Where HLA class I and class II types were available, the types were taken from metadata supplied by the sample provider, not from assay-based typing. The prospective study material was composed of cDNA or gDNA derived from T cells, B-cell-depleted T cells, or PBMCs. Sample metadata almost always included a de-identified subject ID, COVID-19 status, age in years and sex.

The immunoSEQ Assay, a bias-controlled multiplex PCR, was used to amplify TCRbeta CDR3 regions from genomic DNA. For the original study's pipeline: The number of nucleated cells in each sample was estimated by amplification of reference gene primers within the assay. To quantify the absolute abundance of each unique TCRbeta CDR3 rearrangement, sequence reads were collapsed and filtered. For each sample, productive Simpson clonality was calculated by taking the square root of Simpson's diversity index across productive rearrangements. This immuneACCESS table, as held by TCRdb, lists in-frame sequences with V and J called but not all clones. Of the missing ones, under half trace to an unresolved V gene in checked studies; the others have no known cause. V and J calls and clone size come straight from that table; D and trimming were deduced from the DNA. The sample table records around 260,000 clones; roughly nine tenths of these occur just once. Of the sample, about 4% falls within the top ten clones.

Summary of the overall study and its limitations: The quantity of clinical and demographic metadata differed by source and by participant and was supplied without curation.

On this clone itself: No antigen is known for it. Base quality data are lacking; no much larger clone is found one base away.

CDR1 SGHNT and CDR2 YYREEE are derived from the germline V gene (reference sequence). From its cysteine to its phenylalanine, the CDR3 spans 14 amino acids. Only CDR3 DNA remains: 42 bases, in frame from the first base. V loses 1 base of germline sequence and J loses 3 bases, and the interval between the two ends is 10 bases. Collaborating institutions collected whole blood in K2EDTA tubes following their own protocols. Collaborator samples were shipped for TCRbeta analysis as frozen whole blood, isolated PBMCs, or DNA extracted from either sample type. Specimen: peripheral blood. Recombination joined TRBV5-4 with TRBJ1-1; the best D guess is TRBD1, with 5 bases matching. The clonotype was recovered from a man aged 18 to 30 with active or convalescent COVID-19. The sequenced DNA: TGTGCCAGCAGCTTGCAAGGGGTGGACACTGAAGCTTTCTTT. It is translated as CASSLQGVDTEAFF.